This TCR beta chain was captured by sequencing in a study of cytomegalovirus exposure and HLA in healthy donors. At the level of the study: Among roughly 180 million T cells, an earlier analysis found 117 million unique TCR beta sequences.

It was with 60 Vbeta and 13 Jbeta primers that the PCR ran. Libraries were prepared by immunoSEQ multiplex PCR; TCRdb keeps only in-frame clonotypes and omits some of them. The sample consists of some 150,000 clones, 60% to 85% of them appearing once. Germline V gives CDR1 SGHNT, CDR2 YENEEA. V shed 2 bases and J 3 bases; nucleotides not matched to a gene: 4. The length of the CDR3 is 16 residues. Turning to this clone: No antigen is known for it.

The study, taken as a whole, reports: Other equally common chains were less clonally expanded than HLA-associated TCR beta chains, a later analysis showed. Cytomegalovirus status was reportedly diagnosed by the classifier with high specificity and sensitivity.

This sequence joins TRBV11-3 and TRBJ2-3; TRBD2 aligns across 11 bases. The sample was PBMCs. This clonotype was sampled from a female donor in good health and CMV-seronegative. The CDR3 loop is CASSLIAGGGTDTQYF. The CDR3 DNA reads as TGTGCCAGCAGCTTAATAGCGGGGGGGGGTACAGATACGCAGTATTTT.